Below, 18 T cell receptor beta chains from the same sample are listed, as sequenced in a study of blood T cell repertoires in COVID-19. Profiling relied on immunoSEQ multiplex PCR, and the TCRdb table lists in-frame clones only, not all of them. The profile shows approximately 210,000 clones, roughly four fifths of them singletons. Sequencing was done on a sample of peripheral blood. The receptors here all came from a woman of 80 years or more with COVID-19, enrolled during active disease.

The chain is built from TRBV3-1 (or the pseudogene TRBV3-2) and TRBJ2-6, with a tentative D call TRBD1 (5 bases). In germline, CDR1 is LGHDT, CDR2 YNNKEL (reference sequence). V lost 1 base, J lost 1 base, and 17 bases lay in between. This CDR3 region has 19 residues. The CDR3 is CASSQGGWATQSGANVLTF. The DNA of the CDR3 is TGTGCCAGCAGCCAAGGGGGCTGGGCCACGCAGTCTGGGGCCAACGTCCTGACTTTC.

This chain uses TRBV5-8 with TRBJ1-1; D not resolved. In germline, CDR1 is SGHTS, CDR2 YDEGEE. The CDR3 sequence is 15 residues long. The ends were cut back, 0 bases at V and 4 bases at J, with 13 bases in the middle. The DNA for the CDR3 is TGTGCCAGCAGCTTGGGCGGGTGGGAGAGCACTGAAGCTTTCTTT. It translates to CASSLGGWESTEAFF. Looking up the rest from reference TRBV5-8 and TRBJ1-1 gives the full variable domain: EAGVTQSPTHLIKTRGQQATLRCSPISGHTSVYWYQQALGLGLQFLLWYDEGEERNRGNFPPRFSGRQFPNYSSELNVNALELEDSALYLCASSLGGWESTEAFFGQGTRLTVV.

V usage is TRBV9 and J usage is TRBJ2-1, with D hard to call. V was pared by 0 bases and J by 7 bases, with 8 bases between. The CDR3 is made up of 13 amino acids. CDR1 and CDR2 from the germline V gene are SGDLS and YYNGEE. DNA for the CDR3: TGTGCCAGCAGCGTAGCCAGGTGGAATGAGCAGTTCTTC. Translated: CASSVARWNEQFF.

This chain connects TRBV9 to TRBJ1-3; TRBD1 matches 7 bases. V was pared by 4 bases and J by 0 bases, with 4 bases of the junction left unmatched. The CDR3 has 15 residues. CDR1 and CDR2 from the germline V gene are SGDLS and YYNGEE. The CDR3 DNA is TGTGCCAGCAGCCCGGGGACAGCCTCTGGAAACACCATATATTTT. Translation: CASSPGTASGNTIYF.

The chain employs TRBV27 and TRBJ1-3, with D unclear. Trimming removed 8 bases at V and 1 base at J, with 12 bases between. This CDR3 has 14 amino acids. Germline V gives CDR1 MNHEY, CDR2 SMNVEV (reference sequence). The CDR3 nucleotides are TGTGCCAGCCGGTCCGTATCGTCTGGAAACACCATATATTTT. Protein: CASRSVSSGNTIYF.

This clone was seen a handful of times. The chain couples TRBV5-5 to TRBJ1-6; D uncertain. The V end lost 0 bases, the J end lost 2 bases, and 15 bases lay between the germline ends. CDR3 length: 18 residues. Per the germline V gene, CDR1 is SGHKS and CDR2 is YYEKEE (reference sequence). CDR3 sequence reads: CASSLGEHTPPYNSPLHF. The DNA of the CDR3 is TGTGCCAGCAGCTTGGGGGAGCATACCCCACCCTATAATTCACCCCTCCACTTT.

J is TRBJ1-5 and V is TRBV2, with TRBD1 identical over 8 bases. Trimming at V came to 6 bases and at J to 5 bases, leaving 6 bases not matched to a gene. Germline-derived CDR1 and CDR2 are SNHLY and FYNNEI. The CDR3 length is 14 residues. CDR3 coding DNA: TGTGCCAGCAGCTTAGGACAGGGCGATCAGCCCCAGCATTTT. It encodes CASSLGQGDQPQHF.

V and J are TRBV5-1 and TRBJ1-1; 9 bases are shared with TRBD1. CDR3 length: 14 residues. The junction had 2 bases not matched to a gene; V was cut back by 4 bases and J by 1 base. Per germline, CDR1 SGHRS and CDR2 YFSETQ. The CDR3 region has the DNA TGCGCCAGCAGCATGGGACAGGGGAACACTGAAGCTTTCTTT. Translation: CASSMGQGNTEAFF.

The V and J genes are TRBV6-5 and TRBJ1-2; D is ambiguous. This CDR3 has 14 amino acids. V shed 5 bases and J shed 3 bases, with 13 bases lying between them. Per germline, CDR1 MNHEY and CDR2 SVGAGI. The CDR3 bases are TGTGCCAGCAGTACATTGCAGGCCGACTATGGCTACACCTTC. Protein: CASSTLQADYGYTF.

The sample holds one count of this clone. The identical CDR3 is also encoded by other nucleotide sequences in the sample. V usage is TRBV7-3 and J usage is TRBJ2-3; TRBD1 aligns across 8 bases. From germline, CDR1 is SGHTA and CDR2 FQGTGA. V shed 4 bases, J shed 1 base, and the junction held 4 bases outside the gene matches. This CDR3 contains 15 residues. The CDR3 here is CASSSTGGRTDTQYF. The CDR3, as DNA: TGTGCCAGCAGCTCCACAGGGGGGCGCACAGATACGCAGTATTTT.

This chain links TRBV10-2 with TRBJ1-2; a possible D gene is TRBD1 (6 bases). CDR1 is WSHSY and CDR2 is SAAADI in the germline V gene. V was shortened by 6 bases and J by 0 bases, with 14 bases between the two germline ends. The CDR3 is made up of 15 amino acids. CDR3 residues: CASSPTGEANYGYTF. CDR3 sequence (DNA): TGCGCCAGCAGCCCGACAGGAGAAGCTAACTATGGCTACACCTTC.

In DNA form, the CDR3 reads TGTGCCAGCACTGGGACAGGGGGCCCTATTGTTTGGCAGTTCTTC. Protein product: CASTGTGGPIVWQFF. The chain uses TRBV6-5 and TRBJ2-1, with 12 positions matching TRBD1. The germline V gene encodes CDR1 MNHEY and CDR2 SVGAGI. The CDR3 length is 15 residues. J gave up 12 bases and V 7 bases, and 13 bases lay outside the gene matches.

The chain is built from TRBV5-6 and TRBJ2-6, with a tentative D call TRBD2 (6 bases). CDR3 length: 16 residues. Trimming took off 5 bases at V and 0 bases at J, with 12 bases between the two ends. The germline V gene encodes CDR1 SGHDT and CDR2 YYEEEE. CDR3 sequence: CASRGAGGSGANVLTF. CDR3 DNA: TGTGCCAGCAGAGGGGCCGGGGGCTCTGGGGCCAACGTCCTGACTTTC.

The CDR3 DNA sequence: TGTGCCAGCAGCGCAAAGGATAAGACAGGGGCAATGAGGCAGCCCCAGCATTTT. As protein: CASSAKDKTGAMRQPQHF. V gene TRBV21-1 combines with J gene TRBJ1-5; TRBD1, as called in the table, went unchecked against the DNA. TRBV21-1 is annotated as a pseudogene. There are 18 residues in the CDR3.

This clone was seen once. At one end, the junction sequence differs from germline, possibly due to a read error. V is TRBV29-1 and J is TRBJ2-7; 9 positions agree with TRBD2. CDR3 length: 13 residues. Germline-derived CDR1 and CDR2 are SQVTM and ANQGSEA. The CDR3 loop is CSPGTSSSSEQYF. CDR3 coding DNA: TGCAGCCCAGGGACTAGCTCTTCCTCCGAGCAGTACTTC.

The V gene is TRBV7-2, the J gene TRBJ2-4; perhaps TRBD2 as D (6 bases). The ends were cut back, 7 bases at V and 3 bases at J, with 13 bases in the middle. CDR3 length: 14 residues. In germline, CDR1 is SGHTA, CDR2 FQGNSA. CDR3 protein: CASTGDRGKNIQYF. The CDR3 DNA is TGTGCCAGCACGGGGGACCGGGGCAAAAACATTCAGTACTTC.

The chain is built from TRBV7-9 and TRBJ2-7; 9 nucleotides agree with TRBD2. V lost 0 bases and J lost 7; bases outside the gene matches: 10. Germline-derived CDR1 and CDR2 are SEHNR and FQNEAQ (reference sequence). The length of the CDR3 is 16 residues. In DNA, the CDR3 is TGTGCCAGCAGCTTAGCCCGGGCTAGCGGGAAGGAGGAGCAGTACTTC. It yields the protein CASSLARASGKEEQYF.

CDR3 nucleotide sequence: TGTGCCAGCAGGGAGACTAGCAGCGATGAGCAGTTCTTC. This codes for CASRETSSDEQFF. The J gene is TRBJ2-1, the V gene TRBV6-5; 7 bases are a match to TRBD2. The CDR3 is 13 residues long. Germline V gene sequence: CDR1 MNHEY, CDR2 SVGAGI. V lost 6 bases to trimming and J lost 8 bases; unmatched junction nucleotides: 7.